These 6 T cell receptor beta chains share one sample of origin, sequenced in a study of regulatory T cells in long-lasting Graves disease. Time point in this sample: newly diagnosed GD, antithyroid drugs for less than 3 months. Extracted PBMC RNA gave rise to the TCR library. Through Arm-PCR of CDR3 regions and iRepertoire HTBI primers, TCR beta libraries were built. TCRdb analysed the multiplex PCR reads with MiXCR anew, one entry per CDR3 protein. The sample has about 460,000 distinct CDR3 sequences, 14% seen once; the top ten hold approximately 15%. This same sample was also part of a study on T cells in Graves' hyperthyroidism and ophthalmopathy.

Sequencing used peripheral blood mononuclear cells (PBMCs), obtained at new diagnosis, from a patient treated with antithyroid drugs. The receptors here all came from a woman aged 45-65 years with Graves disease.

This chain uses TRBV29-1 with TRBJ2-1; D call uncertain. The CDR3 loop spans 16 amino acids. Looked up from germline, CDR1 is SQVTM and CDR2 is ANQGSEA. V was shortened by 7 bases and J by 5 bases, with 24 bases between the two germline ends. CDR3 DNA: TGCAGCGCCGCGGTTTTTGGGGTAGGCCGAGACAATGAGCAGTTCTTC. Translated, it gives CSAAVFGVGRDNEQFF.

There are many counts of this clonotype. V usage is TRBV19 and J usage is TRBJ2-3, with TRBD1 as a possible D gene (5 bases). This CDR3 region has 16 residues. Trimming pared 5 bases from V and 4 bases from J, leaving 19 bases between. Germline V CDR1 and CDR2: LNHDA, SQIVND (reference sequence). This CDR3 reads CASSLGKGRDPDTQYF. The CDR3 DNA sequence: TGTGCCAGTAGTTTGGGGAAGGGGCGCGACCCAGATACGCAGTATTTT.

This clonotype has more than one count but fewer than ten. V and J are TRBV29-1 and TRBJ1-2, with 9 positions matching TRBD1. The germline V gene encodes CDR1 SQVTM and CDR2 ANQGSEA. V shed 1 base and J 3 bases; nucleotides not matched to a gene: 3. The CDR3 covers 14 residues. The CDR3 spells CSVEADRGYYGYTF. The DNA for the CDR3 is TGCAGCGTTGAAGCCGACAGGGGGTACTATGGCTACACCTTC.

This clonotype was seen more than once but under ten times. The chain has TRBV19 and TRBJ2-5; 7 positions agree with TRBD2. CDR1 is LNHDA and CDR2 is SQIVND in the germline V gene (reference sequence). V was pared by 6 bases and J by 2 bases, with 12 bases of the junction left unmatched. This CDR3 spans 16 amino acids. Here the CDR3 reads CASSPGLAEGQETQYF. The DNA of the CDR3 is TGTGCCAGTAGCCCTGGGCTAGCGGAGGGACAAGAGACCCAGTACTTC.

This clonotype was counted at least ten times. V gene TRBV28 combines with J gene TRBJ2-7; TRBD2 matches at 10 bases. The germline CDR1 and CDR2 sequences are MDHEN and SYDVKM. The junction had 9 bases not matched to a gene; V was cut back by 2 bases and J by 2 bases. The CDR3 contains 17 residues. CDR3 sequence: CASSLEVEAGGTYEQYF. Written as DNA, the CDR3 is TGTGCCAGCAGTTTAGAAGTGGAAGCGGGAGGGACCTACGAGCAGTACTTC.

The chain is built from TRBV5-1 and TRBJ1-1, with D possibly matching TRBD1 (5 bases). Per germline, CDR1 SGHRS and CDR2 YFSETQ. This CDR3 has 15 residues. Trimming pared 4 bases from V and 1 base from J, leaving 14 bases between. CDR3 amino acids: CASSEPGTENTEAFF. The CDR3 region has the DNA TGCGCCAGCAGCGAACCCGGGACTGAGAACACTGAAGCTTTCTTT.